Each of the 5 T cell receptor beta chains below was sequenced from the same sample in a study of blood T cells in healthy people across ages (dated by TCRdb to between 2014 and 2017). The library was made by 5' RACE. Reads for this sample came from an Illumina HiSeq 2500. A second PCR of roughly 7 to 11 cycles was performed with a sample-barcoded 5' primer and a J-beta primer mix. The raw public reads went through TCRdb reprocessing: fastp at Q25, MiXCR clone calling, in-frame beta chains kept. When rows share a CDR3 protein, they turn into one entry using the most common DNA and genes. The sample data list approximately 810,000 distinct CDR3 sequences, and under 35% of these were observed just once. The biggest ten clones account for roughly 17% of the sample. The sample consisted of blood. The receptor source for this set is a woman of 80 years or more in good health.

The gene calls are TRBV5-1 and TRBJ2-1, with D possibly being TRBD2 (7 bases). CDR3 size: 18 residues. V gave up 0 bases and J gave up 6 bases, with 22 bases separating them. Germline-derived CDR1 and CDR2 are SGHRS and YFSETQ. The CDR3 loop reads CASSLAAVGLAGANEQFF. The CDR3 region has the DNA TGCGCCAGCAGCTTGGCGGCCGTAGGTTTGGCGGGGGCCAATGAGCAGTTCTTC.

This chain links TRBV6-5 with TRBJ2-1, with D maybe TRBD1 (6 bases). There are 15 residues in the CDR3. With 6 bases removed from V and 5 bases from J, the gap between germline ends came to 17 bases. Germline assignment: CDR1 MNHEY and CDR2 SVGAGI. This CDR3 is CASSRNRVPDNEQFF. The CDR3 DNA follows: TGTGCCAGCAGCCGAAACAGGGTCCCGGACAATGAGCAGTTCTTC.

This clonotype showed up many times. This rearrangement joins TRBV7-2 to TRBJ2-7, with D uncertain. The CDR3 runs to 14 residues. V dropped 3 bases and J dropped 0 bases, with 9 bases sitting between them. Germline-derived CDR1 and CDR2 are SGHTA and FQGNSA. The CDR3 region has the DNA TGTGCCAGCAGCTTCGCACGCGACTCCTACGAGCAGTACTTC. It specifies CASSFARDSYEQYF.

This clonotype showed up just a few times. Germline is not matched at one junction end, which may reflect a read error. The rearrangement joins TRBV12-3 or TRBV12-4 to TRBJ2-1, with 7 nucleotides matching TRBD2. The CDR3 totals 14 residues. The CDR3 DNA follows: TGTGCCAGCGCCCGGGGGGAATCTTACAATGGGCAGTTCTTC. The encoded protein is CASARGESYNGQFF.

Worth noting for this clonotype: This sequence may be a read error, since a much larger clone differs from it by one base. The genes are TRBV20-1 and TRBJ1-2, with a weak D call TRBD1 (6 bases). CDR1 and CDR2 (germline): DFQATT, SNEGSKA (reference sequence). Trimming pared 3 bases from V and 6 bases from J, leaving 11 bases between. The CDR3 loop spans 12 amino acids. The CDR3 sequence is CSARHREDGYTF. The CDR3, as DNA: TGCAGTGCTAGGCACAGGGAAGATGGCTACACCTTC.